This T cell receptor (beta chain) was sequenced during a study of cytomegalovirus exposure and HLA in healthy donors (dated by TCRdb to about 2017). Background for the entire study: An earlier analysis of about 560 of the donors reported 276 Gb of sequence data and 95 million to 120 million unique TCR beta sequences obtained from approximately 180 million T cells. All discovery cohort repertoires had been generated using a single sequencing platform. Typing coverage varied by locus: roughly 629-640 donors for A, B, C, DRB1 and DQB1; more than 500 for DQA1; over 600 for DPA1; around 490 for DPB1. An early release covering more than 500 HLA-typed donors comprised roughly 300 gigabases of sequencing data and about 90 million unique TCR sequences. An earlier analysis of approximately 500 of the donors applied high-throughput TCR beta sequencing to assess whether each TCR beta V gene segment acted as functional or pseudogenic. To study patterns of TCR occurrence, a later analysis re-analyzed previously published TCR beta repertoires from 650 to 750 donors and added high-resolution HLA genotyping. HLA typing covered class I and class II loci at four-digit resolution. Alongside the repertoire data, information on donor age, sex, ethnicity and CMV serostatus was compiled. Five DR-DQ haplotypes were handled as single units for association and clustering, since linkage in the cohort was strong. Among around 400 genotyped donors of the cohort, an average of around 250,000 unique TCR beta nucleotide sequences was sequenced per donor, of which 15% to 20% were non-productive. The study aimed to test whether signatures of past pathogen exposure could be identified by cataloging public T cell receptors. In a later genetic analysis, genome-wide SNP genotypes for about 55% of the roughly 670 donors were used, and that subset was treated as a discovery cohort. The study used immunosequencing to profile the T cell repertoires of under 700 subjects and linked those repertoires to cytomegalovirus serostatus. Rather than drawing on any new phenotypic data, the later analysis identified candidate immune exposures from TCR beta sequences and the way those sequences occurred across donors. Among the approximately 400 genotyped donors, approximately 76% belonged to the genetic ancestry cluster associated with self-reported Caucasian donors. To predict cytomegalovirus infection status, the study combined high-throughput TCR immunosequencing, statistical association of individual TCRs with disease status, and machine learning. Along with the roughly 700-subject first cohort, a separate validation cohort of around 120 different subjects was used. Points the paper makes about the study in general: Because HLA typing was missing for some donors at each locus, association tests included only the typed subset. Specific HLA alleles were associated with roughly 17,000 TCR beta sequences at a false discovery rate of 0.05 in a later analysis. The study gave a list of about 170 TCR beta chains associated with cytomegalovirus. This cohort had only TCR beta chains sequenced, and the lack of alpha or paired-chain data limited which features could be detected. The classifier was reported to diagnose cytomegalovirus status with high specificity and sensitivity in both the original cohort and the validation cohort. In a later genetic analysis, a missense DCLRE1C variant was associated with V-gene and J-gene trimming of TCR beta chains, and the association was replicated in an independent cohort. Sequencing depth was assumed to be roughly uniform across donors in the presence/absence analyses, though that assumption may not hold. A later genetic analysis reported fewer N-insertions in productive TCRs among donors in an Asian-associated ancestry cluster than the 666-donor mean. The 87-base-pair reads could not distinguish some IMGT-functional V segments, including TRBV6-2 and TRBV6-3, so those segments were excluded. According to a later analysis, TCR association rates differed among HLA loci, with DRB1 alleles showing the most associated TCRs and HLA-C alleles showing the fewest. In vitro tests confirmed that a few of the cytomegalovirus-associated TCR beta chains recognize cytomegalovirus antigens. Correlated functional status among segregating V segments might be attributable to linkage disequilibrium, but an unknown experimental factor could not be ruled out. The authors suggested that the approach could potentially be extended to other disease states and immunological phenotypes. A further reported finding was that TCR beta sequences accurately predicted the HLA-A and HLA-B alleles for most subjects in the first cohort. When HLA alleles, especially DR and DQ, strongly co-occurred, TCR associations were difficult to assign to individual alleles. The earlier analysis of 450 to 700 of the donors excluded roughly 16 rarely observed V segments, including chromosome 9 orphons, because counts were too low. Most TCR sequences were seen in very few donors, while some public TCRs were found in many individuals. CMV serostatus was the only immune exposure information available for the cohort. A cluster of highly shared sequence variants was judged likely to be a technical artifact of the sequencing pipeline. In a later analysis, most CMV-associated TCR beta chains were found to appear HLA-restricted, with HLA associations seemingly driven largely by CMV exposure. A later analysis found that HLA-associated TCR beta chains were more clonally expanded and had lower generation probabilities than equally common non-associated chains. According to a later analysis, parvovirus B19, influenza, CMV and Epstein-Barr virus appeared linked to several top co-occurrence clusters. In an earlier analysis of some 640 of the donors, most TCR beta V segments were observed in productive rearrangements about 87% or about 30% of the time, broadly matching IMGT annotations.

The library came from the immunoSEQ multiplex PCR assay. For the multiplex PCR, a mixture combining 60 forward primers for TCR Vbeta segments and 13 reverse primers for TCR Jbeta segments was used. The CDR3 region of rearranged TCR beta genes was amplified from genomic DNA with a multiplex PCR assay. The amplified TCR beta libraries were sequenced on the Illumina HiSeq System as 87-base-pair reads. The authors' pipeline ran thus. In a later analysis, some 80 million unique TCR beta chains were counted across the approximately 670 repertoires, and roughly 11 million of these chains were shared by at least two donors. A nearest-neighbor algorithm error-corrected the raw reads and collapsed the reads into unique sequences, merging closely related sequences to remove PCR and sequencing errors. Alignment of CDR3 sequences to IMGT reference sequences was used to assign V, D and J gene segments. For a sequence to be retained, at least a six-nucleotide match to both a V gene segment and a J gene segment was required. Rearrangements were classified as productive when the CDR3 lacked stop codons and remained in frame with V and J, and all other rearrangements were classified as non-productive. Following IMGT convention, CDR3 was defined as the stretch from the second conserved V-encoded cysteine up to the conserved J-encoded phenylalanine. The earlier analysis of about 590 of the donors excluded sequences that lacked an unambiguous match to a single V gene segment. In an earlier analysis of several hundred of the donors, V segments were called functional above 56.7% productive rearrangements and were called segregating when the between-donor standard deviation exceeded 5%. A statistical classification framework was developed to diagnose cytomegalovirus status using the catalog of TCR beta chain sequences. In a later analysis, TCR nucleotide sequences were compared against IMGT/GENE-DB human TR gene sequences so that V and J genes could be assigned. The TCRdist pipeline was used in a later analysis to assign CDR3 sequences and most-parsimonious VDJ recombination scenarios. In a later analysis, each TCR beta chain was defined by its CDR3 amino acid sequence together with its V-gene family, and reads without a unique V-gene family were excluded. A later analysis removed 500 to 600 highly shared, low-generation-probability nucleotide sequences to deal with suspected cross-contamination and a sequencing artifact. In a later analysis, a clonal expansion index for each public chain was calculated from normalized within-repertoire ranks of inferred template counts. A later analysis computed generation probabilities with a VDJ recombination model fitted to out-of-frame rearrangements, and checked the results against IGoR. In a later analysis, hypergeometric tests were used to score TCR-TCR, TCR-HLA and TCR-CMV co-occurrence, with a repertoire-size bias correction applied to TCR pairs. False discovery rates were estimated in a later analysis by permuting HLA or CMV assignments 20 times. A later analysis grouped co-occurring TCRs with DBSCAN, adding TCRdist sequence similarity when clustering within HLA-allele-positive subsets. Co-occurrence clustering excluded repertoires with fewer than 30,000 or more than 120,000 public chains, plus five with anomalous nucleotide sharing. TCRdb obtained this table from immuneACCESS and retained in-frame rearrangements with V and J assigned. These tables miss some clones; where compared with another copy, unresolved V genes account for less than half of the shortfall, and the remainder is unexplained. V and J calls plus clone size are reproduced from that table; the DNA served to infer D and trimming. The sample table records about 82,000 clones; around 74% of these occur just once. 6.2% of the sample is held by the ten biggest clonotypes.

In the case of this clone: Its specific antigen is unknown. The record has no base qualities; no much larger clone is one base away.

Spanning cysteine to phenylalanine, the CDR3 consists of 15 amino acids. Only the CDR3 part of the read is kept: 45 bases, read in frame from the first base. V drops 4 bases and J drops 2 bases, leaving 13 bases in between. CDR1 SGHDT and CDR2 YYEEEE were looked up in the germline V gene. In total, 630 or so healthy bone marrow donors made up the cohort. All cohort members were sampled while nominally healthy, although unrecorded immune exposures were likely present. The donor was CMV seropositive and belonged to the group of some 290 seropositive cohort members. Every donor gave a peripheral blood sample, and the peripheral blood mononuclear cells from that sample were used for TCR beta sequencing. Genomic DNA extraction from the blood cell samples was performed with the Qiagen DNeasy Blood Extraction Kit.

Recombination linked TRBV5-6 to TRBJ1-3, with a weak D call of TRBD1 (5 bases match). Source material: PBMCs. The TCR was taken from a woman aged 45 to 65 in good health and CMV-seropositive. For the CDR3, the sequence is CASSATGRPGNTIYF. The base sequence is TGTGCCAGCAGCGCCACAGGAAGACCTGGAAACACCATATATTTT. The entire variable domain, with the stretches around the CDR3 drawn from the reference TRBV5-6 and TRBJ1-3 proteins, is DAGVTQSPTHLIKTRGQQVTLRCSPKSGHDTVSWYQQALGQGPQFIFQYYEEEERQRGNFPDRFSGHQFPNYSSELNVNALLLGDSALYLCASSATGRPGNTIYFGEGSWLTVV.